The 14 T cell receptor beta chains reported below all come from one sample, sequenced in a study of blood T cell repertoires in COVID-19 (TCRdb year 2020). Library preparation used the immunoSEQ multiplex PCR assay. TCRdb retrieved this table from immuneACCESS and kept in-frame rearrangements only. Not all clones are present; in checked studies, unresolved V genes account for under half, and no reason is known for the remainder. Within this sample are about 200,000 clones, with around four fifths of them counted one time only. Roughly 5.3% of the sample goes to the ten largest clones. Sequenced sample: peripheral blood. Every receptor here comes from a woman aged 70-85 years with active or convalescent COVID-19.

This rearrangement joins TRBV7-3 to TRBJ2-1; 10 nucleotides line up with TRBD2. Germline CDR1 and CDR2: SGHTA and FQGTGA. The CDR3 has 15 amino acids. Germline trimming cut 3 bases from V and 9 bases from J; bases unmatched to any gene: 8. Written as DNA, the CDR3 is TGTGCCAGCAGCTTTCAGCGGGAGGGCCGCGGTGAGCAGTTCTTC. Its protein product is CASSFQREGRGEQFF.

The rearrangement links TRBV29-1 to TRBJ2-7; no clear D gene. CDR3 length equals 12 residues. V was trimmed by 1 base and J by 4 bases, leaving 8 bases between them. The germline gives CDR1 SQVTM, CDR2 ANQGSEA. CDR3 residues: CSVEGPLYEQYF. CDR3 in DNA: TGCAGCGTTGAAGGGCCCCTTTACGAGCAGTACTTC.

Comments on this clone: Other DNA sequences in this specimen translate into the identical CDR3. The chain combines TRBV4-1 with TRBJ2-3; TRBD2 matches 10 bases. The CDR3 is 17 amino acids. The V segment lost 0 bases and the J segment 0 bases; nucleotides outside the gene matches: 3. Germline loops: CDR1 MGHRA, CDR2 YSYEKL. The CDR3 bases are TGCGCCAGCAGCCAAGAACTAGCGGGACAAAGCACAGATACGCAGTATTTT. This encodes CASSQELAGQSTDTQYF.

This chain links TRBV11-1 with TRBJ2-7, with 8 nucleotides matching TRBD1. The V gene's germline CDR1 is SGHAT and CDR2 FQDESV (reference sequence). Unmatched junction bases numbered 9, after V lost 1 base and J lost 4 bases. CDR3 length: 16 residues. The CDR3 spells CASSLEGGTGGYEQYF. As DNA, the CDR3 is TGTGCCAGCAGCTTAGAAGGGGGGACAGGAGGTTACGAGCAGTACTTC.

The V gene is TRBV19, the J gene TRBJ2-3; D is perhaps TRBD2 (5 bases). The CDR3 is 12 residues long. Germline V gene sequence: CDR1 LNHDA, CDR2 SQIVND (reference sequence). V was clipped by 4 bases and J by 5 bases, with 7 bases between them. CDR3 sequence (DNA): TGTGCCAGTAGTAACCGGGGAGATACGCAGTATTTT. It translates to CASSNRGDTQYF. The variable domain in full, completed from reference TRBV19 and TRBJ2-3, reads DGGITQSPKYLFRKEGQNVTLSCEQNLNHDAMYWYRQDPGQGLRLIYYSQIVNDFQKGDIAEGYSVSREKKESFPLTVTSAQKNPTAFYLCASSNRGDTQYFGPGTRLTVL.

The chain has TRBV7-3 and TRBJ2-1; D might be TRBD2 (6 bases). The CDR3 sequence is 15 residues long. Per the germline V gene, CDR1 is SGHTA and CDR2 is FQGTGA. The V end lost 3 bases, the J end lost 3 bases, and 12 bases lay between the germline ends. The CDR3 coding sequence is TGTGCCAGCAGCTTCCTAGCGATCGGCTACAATGAGCAGTTCTTC. This translates into CASSFLAIGYNEQFF. The complete variable domain, with remaining parts taken from reference TRBV7-3 and TRBJ2-1, reads GAGVSQTPSNKVTEKGKYVELRCDPISGHTALYWYRQSLGQGPEFLIYFQGTGAADDSGLPNDRFFAVRPEGSVSTLKIQRTERGDSAVYLCASSFLAIGYNEQFFGPGTRLTVL.

V is TRBV5-1 and J is TRBJ2-3, with 9 bases that match TRBD1. The CDR3 totals 16 residues. CDR1 is SGHRS and CDR2 is YFSETQ in the germline V gene. The V and J ends lost 1 base and 5 bases, in that order; junction bases with no gene match: 8. The CDR3 bases are TGCGCCAGCAGCTTGACCCCCGGGACAGGGTTAGATACGCAGTATTTT. It specifies CASSLTPGTGLDTQYF.

The chain recombines TRBV5-1 with TRBJ2-7; D not resolved. CDR3 length: 12 amino acids. Germline CDR1 SGHRS, CDR2 YFSETQ. Trimming took off 2 bases at V and 6 bases at J, with 9 bases between the two ends. The CDR3 DNA reads TGCGCCAGCAGCTTTGGGCAGTTCGAGCAGTACTTC. It translates to CASSFGQFEQYF.

The rearrangement links TRBV28 to TRBJ2-6, with unresolved D. This CDR3 spans 15 amino acids. V was trimmed by 10 bases and J by 2 bases, leaving 15 bases between them. CDR1 MDHEN and CDR2 SYDVKM come from the germline V gene. CDR3: CATDKGWAGANVLTF. Here the CDR3 DNA reads TGTGCCACCGACAAAGGTTGGGCTGGGGCCAACGTCCTGACTTTC.

In the case of this clone: A read error may explain this, as a much larger clone is one base away. The chain couples TRBV28 to TRBJ1-1, with a tentative D call TRBD1 (5 bases). The CDR3 has 13 amino acids. The germline gives CDR1 MDHEN, CDR2 SYDVKM. The V and J ends lost 3 bases and 1 base respectively, with 6 bases between them. CDR3: CASSFGQNTEAFF. CDR3 DNA: TGTGCCAGCAGTTTTGGACAGAACACTGAAGCTTTCTTT.

On this clone itself: This sample also contains other DNA sequences that code for the same CDR3. The chain links TRBV28 to TRBJ2-7, with 12 bases identical to TRBD2. The V segment lost 5 bases and the J segment 2 bases; nucleotides outside the gene matches: 4. This CDR3 has 15 residues. The V gene's germline CDR1 is MDHEN and CDR2 SYDVKM. CDR3 nucleotide sequence: TGTGCCAGCAGTCCCCGACTAGCGGGAGCCTACGAGCAGTACTTC. Its translation is CASSPRLAGAYEQYF.

CDR3 amino acids: CASSLVVDTIYF. DNA of the CDR3: TGTGCCAGCAGCTTGGTAGTGGACACCATATATTTT. The V call is TRBV5-5, the J call TRBJ1-3; D is unresolved. The germline gives CDR1 SGHKS, CDR2 YYEKEE (reference sequence). V shed 0 bases and J shed 8 bases, with 6 bases lying between them. CDR3 length: 12 amino acids.

In this sample, this clone turned up many times. The V gene is TRBV7-2, the J gene TRBJ2-7; no clear D gene. Trimming left V 2 bases short and J 0 bases short, with 8 bases between. CDR1 SGHTA and CDR2 FQGNSA come from the germline V gene. This CDR3 has 14 residues. CDR3 in DNA: TGTGCCAGCAGCTTAAGTTCTAGCTCCTACGAGCAGTACTTC. It specifies CASSLSSSSYEQYF. Supplemented by reference TRBV7-2 and TRBJ2-7, the full variable domain reads GAGVSQSPSNKVTEKGKDVELRCDPISGHTALYWYRQSLGQGLEFLIYFQGNSAPDKSGLPSDRFSAERTGGSVSTLTIQRTQQEDSAVYLCASSLSSSSYEQYFGPGTRLTVT.

The rearrangement joins TRBV9 to TRBJ2-7, with 7 bases fitting TRBD2. The CDR3 sequence is 15 residues long. Germline V gene sequence: CDR1 SGDLS, CDR2 YYNGEE. The V gene end was trimmed by 6 bases and the J gene end by 2 bases; junction bases not matched to a gene: 11. DNA of the CDR3: TGTGCCAGCACCCAAGGTTCTAGCGGCACCTACGAGCAGTACTTC. Amino acids: CASTQGSSGTYEQYF.